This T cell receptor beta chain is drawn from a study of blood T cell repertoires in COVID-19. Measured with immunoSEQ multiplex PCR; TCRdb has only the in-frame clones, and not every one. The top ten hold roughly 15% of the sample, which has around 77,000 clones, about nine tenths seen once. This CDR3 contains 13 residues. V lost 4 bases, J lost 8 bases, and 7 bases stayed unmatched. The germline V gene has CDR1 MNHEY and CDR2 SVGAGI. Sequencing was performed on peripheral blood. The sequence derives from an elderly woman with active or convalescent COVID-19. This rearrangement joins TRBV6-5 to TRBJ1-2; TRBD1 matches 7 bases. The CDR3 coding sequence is TGTGCCAGCAGTTTGACAGGGCTGGGAGGCTACACCTTC. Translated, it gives CASSLTGLGGYTF.